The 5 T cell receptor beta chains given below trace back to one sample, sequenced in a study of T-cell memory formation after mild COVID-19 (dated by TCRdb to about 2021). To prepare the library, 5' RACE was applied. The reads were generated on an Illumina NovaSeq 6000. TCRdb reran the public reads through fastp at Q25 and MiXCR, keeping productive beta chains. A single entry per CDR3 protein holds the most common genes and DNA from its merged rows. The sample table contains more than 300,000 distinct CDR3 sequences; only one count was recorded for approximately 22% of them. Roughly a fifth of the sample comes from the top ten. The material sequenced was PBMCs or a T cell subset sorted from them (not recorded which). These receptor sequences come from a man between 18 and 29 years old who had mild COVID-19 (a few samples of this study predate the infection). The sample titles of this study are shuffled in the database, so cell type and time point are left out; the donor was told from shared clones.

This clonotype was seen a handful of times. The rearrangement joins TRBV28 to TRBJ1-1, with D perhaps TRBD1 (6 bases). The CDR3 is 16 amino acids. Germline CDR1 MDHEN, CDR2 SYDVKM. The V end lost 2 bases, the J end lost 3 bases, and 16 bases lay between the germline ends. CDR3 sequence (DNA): TGTGCCAGCAGTTTACAGGGGCGTGGGGGATACACTGAAGCTTTCTTT. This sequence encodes CASSLQGRGGYTEAFF.

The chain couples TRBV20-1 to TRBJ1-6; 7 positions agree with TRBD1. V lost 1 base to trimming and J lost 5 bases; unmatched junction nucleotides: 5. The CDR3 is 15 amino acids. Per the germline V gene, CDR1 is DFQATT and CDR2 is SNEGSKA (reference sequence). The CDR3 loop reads CSARGVTGHNSPLHF. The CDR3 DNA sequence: TGCAGTGCTAGAGGGGTGACAGGGCATAATTCACCCCTCCACTTT.

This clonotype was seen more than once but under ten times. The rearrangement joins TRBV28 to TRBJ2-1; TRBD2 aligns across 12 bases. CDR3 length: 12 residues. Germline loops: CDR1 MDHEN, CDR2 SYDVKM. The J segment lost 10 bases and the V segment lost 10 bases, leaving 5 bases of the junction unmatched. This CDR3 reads CATGLAGNEQFF. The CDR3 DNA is TGTGCCACCGGACTAGCGGGGAACGAGCAGTTCTTC.

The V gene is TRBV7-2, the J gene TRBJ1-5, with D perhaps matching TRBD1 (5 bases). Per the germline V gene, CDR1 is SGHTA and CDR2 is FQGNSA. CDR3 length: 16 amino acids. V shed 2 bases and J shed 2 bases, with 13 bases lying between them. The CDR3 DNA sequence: TGTGCCAGCAGCTTATGGGGGGACGATGGCAATCAGCCCCAGCATTTT. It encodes CASSLWGDDGNQPQHF.

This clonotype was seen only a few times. The CDR3: CASSLEAGLLSDTQYF. The CDR3 bases are TGTGCCAGCAGCTTAGAGGCAGGGCTTTTGTCAGATACGCAGTATTTT. This sequence joins TRBV7-7 and TRBJ2-3; a possible D gene is TRBD1 (5 bases). The CDR3 is 16 residues long. Germline CDR1 is SSHAT and CDR2 is FNYEAQ (reference sequence). V was clipped by 1 base and J by 4 bases, with 15 bases between them.